The next 7 T cell receptor beta chains were all read from a single sample in a study of shared clonotypes between healthy human individuals. Sequencing was performed with immunoSEQ multiplex PCR; in TCRdb, only in-frame clones are kept and a portion is missing. The data show over a million clones, around three quarters seen once. Sequencing was done on a sample of memory CD4+ T cells from PBMCs. Specified subset: CD45RA-negative fraction. These receptors all come from a man between 18 and 35 years old in good health. Some clones in this sample may be carry-over from other donors' samples.

The chain joins TRBV6-6 to TRBJ1-5; D possibly corresponds to TRBD1 (5 bases). The CDR3 runs 14 residues. Trimming pared 6 bases from V and 3 bases from J, leaving 12 bases between. In germline, CDR1 is MNHNY, CDR2 SVGAGI (reference sequence). CDR3 region: CASRGQGYNQPQHF. The CDR3, as DNA: TGTGCCAGCAGGGGGCAGGGCTACAATCAGCCCCAGCATTTT.

The gene calls are TRBV30 and TRBJ1-4, with TRBD1 as a possible D gene (5 bases). V was clipped by 5 bases and J by 8 bases, with 21 bases between them. There are 15 residues in the CDR3. Germline CDR1 and CDR2: GTSNPN and SVGIG (reference sequence). The CDR3 loop reads CAWASGATPREKLFF. The CDR3 bases are TGTGCCTGGGCGAGCGGGGCCACACCAAGGGAAAAACTGTTTTTT.

This rearrangement joins TRBV5-1 to TRBJ1-4, with 7 bases lining up with TRBD1. CDR3 length: 14 residues. V gave up 2 bases and J gave up 7 bases; unmatched junction bases: 5. Germline lookup yields CDR1 SGHRS and CDR2 YFSETQ. The CDR3 region has the DNA TGCGCCAGCAGCTTAGAGGGGGCGCGTGAAAAACTGTTTTTT. Translating it yields CASSLEGAREKLFF.

The rearrangement uses TRBV5-1 and TRBJ2-7, with D maybe TRBD1 (5 bases). This CDR3 comprises 15 residues. V was cut by 2 bases and J by 3 bases, with 15 bases left in between. CDR1 SGHRS and CDR2 YFSETQ come from the germline V gene. CDR3 in amino acids: CASSLGQGRVYEQYF. DNA of the CDR3: TGCGCCAGCAGCTTAGGCCAGGGTCGTGTCTACGAGCAGTACTTC. Full variable domain (remainder filled in from reference TRBV5-1 and TRBJ2-7): KAGVTQTPRYLIKTRGQQVTLSCSPISGHRSVSWYQQTPGQGLQFLFEYFSETQRNKGNFPGRFSGRQFSNSRSEMNVSTLELGDSALYLCASSLGQGRVYEQYFGPGTRLTVT.

This clone appeared a few times. In nucleotides, the CDR3 is TGTGCCAGCAGCGGGGGGACTGAAGCTTTCTTT. Its translation: CASSGGTEAFF. This rearrangement joins TRBV7-3 to TRBJ1-1; a weak D match, TRBD1 (5 bases). V lost 5 bases and J lost 5, with 6 bases in between. Germline CDR1 is SGHTA and CDR2 is FQGTGA. This CDR3 comprises 11 residues.

The gene calls are TRBV19 and TRBJ2-7; TRBD1 might be the D (6 bases). CDR1 is LNHDA and CDR2 is SQIVND in the germline V gene (reference sequence). V was trimmed by 6 bases and J by 3 bases, leaving 9 bases between them. The CDR3 contains 12 residues. CDR3 DNA: TGTGCCAGTAGCCCCAGGGGCTACGAGCAGTACTTC. Protein product: CASSPRGYEQYF.

The chain carries TRBV11-2 and TRBJ2-5; 12 bases match TRBD2. CDR1 is SGHAT and CDR2 is FQNNGV in the germline V gene. With V trimmed by 5 bases and J by 5 bases, 9 bases remained unmatched. This CDR3 is built from 16 residues. The CDR3 nucleotides read TGTGCCAGCAGCGCGGGACTAGCGGGCGCCGGGGAGACCCAGTACTTC. Its translation: CASSAGLAGAGETQYF.